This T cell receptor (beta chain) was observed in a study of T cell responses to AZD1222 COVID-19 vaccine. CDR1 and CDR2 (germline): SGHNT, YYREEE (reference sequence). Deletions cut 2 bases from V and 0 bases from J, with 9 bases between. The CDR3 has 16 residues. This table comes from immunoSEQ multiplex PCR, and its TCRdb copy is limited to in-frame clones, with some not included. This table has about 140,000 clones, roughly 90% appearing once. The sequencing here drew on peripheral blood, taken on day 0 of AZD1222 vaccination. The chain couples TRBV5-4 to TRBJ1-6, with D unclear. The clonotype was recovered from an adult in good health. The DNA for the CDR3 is TGTGCCAGCAGCTTTCCCGACGGCTCCTATAATTCACCCCTCCACTTT. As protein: CASSFPDGSYNSPLHF.